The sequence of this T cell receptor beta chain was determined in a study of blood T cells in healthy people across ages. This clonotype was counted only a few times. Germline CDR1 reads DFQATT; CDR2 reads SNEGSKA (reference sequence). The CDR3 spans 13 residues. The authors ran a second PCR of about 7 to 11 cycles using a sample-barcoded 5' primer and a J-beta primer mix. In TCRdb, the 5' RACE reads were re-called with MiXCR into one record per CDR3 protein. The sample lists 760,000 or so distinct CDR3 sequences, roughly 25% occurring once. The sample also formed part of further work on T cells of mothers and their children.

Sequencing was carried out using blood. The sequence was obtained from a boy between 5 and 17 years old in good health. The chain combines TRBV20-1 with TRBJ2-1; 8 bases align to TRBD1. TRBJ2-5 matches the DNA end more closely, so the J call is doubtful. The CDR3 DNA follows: TGCAGTGCAAACGGACAGGGATGGGAGACCCAGTACTTC. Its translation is CSANGQGWETQYF.